A selection of T cell receptor beta chains follows, all from one sample in a study of T-cell memory formation after mild COVID-19. TCRdb reanalysed the 5' RACE reads using MiXCR and keeps one entry per CDR3 protein. In the table there are around 340,000 distinct CDR3 sequences, around a sixth of which are singletons. The material sequenced was PBMCs or a T cell subset sorted from them (not recorded which). Receptors originate from a man aged 18 to 29 who had mild COVID-19 (a few samples of this study predate the infection). Cell type and time point are not known. Each CDR3 is given with its conserved first and last residue. Each record gives: D gene, V gene, clone size, J gene, CDR3 DNA, CDR3 protein. A D gene is named only where the DNA matches it firmly. Only part of the rows carry a size: once, few, many, or a class if the clone is expanded.

>.|TRBV25-1|.|TRBJ2-6
TGTGCCAGCAGTGAATATCCAGGGACTGGGGCCAACGTCCTGACTTTC
CASSEYPGTGANVLTF
>.|TRBV18|.|TRBJ2-3
TGTGCCAGCTCACCACCGACTGTTGCAGATACGCAGTATTTT
CASSPPTVADTQYF
>TRBD1|TRBV5-1|many|TRBJ2-1
TGCGCCAGCCACGAGACAGGGGCAGAGGGTGAGCAGTTCTTC
CASHETGAEGEQFF
>.|TRBV5-1|few|TRBJ1-4
TGCGCCAGCAGCTTGGCCCCCCGGAGATCGGCTAATGAAAAACTGTTTTTT
CASSLAPRRSANEKLFF
>.|TRBV12-3/TRBV12-4|many|TRBJ2-6
TGTGCCAGCAGTTGGGTGCCCTCTGGGGCCAACGTCCTGACTTTC
CASSWVPSGANVLTF
>.|TRBV19|few|TRBJ1-5
TGTGCCAGTAGTATGTCGGGTTTGGTGCCCCAGCATTTT
CASSMSGLVPQHF
>.|TRBV10-3|few|TRBJ2-5
TGTGCCATCAGCTTTAAAGAGACCCAGTACTTC
CAISFKETQYF
>.|TRBV12-3/TRBV12-4|.|TRBJ1-1
TGTGCCAGCAGCATCGGGGGGCCTGAAGCTTTCTTT
CASSIGGPEAFF
>TRBD1|TRBV20-1|few|TRBJ1-2
TGCAGTGCCCCCAGGACAGGGCGGAACTATGGCTACACCTTC
CSAPRTGRNYGYTF
>.|TRBV20-1|.|TRBJ2-7
TGCAGTGCTAGAGACAGGGTCCGCTACGAGCAGTACTTC
CSARDRVRYEQYF
>TRBD1|TRBV6-5|.|TRBJ2-3
TGTGCCAGCAGCACCGGGACAGGGGGCAGGGATACGCAGTATTTT
CASSTGTGGRDTQYF
>TRBD1|TRBV10-3|.|TRBJ2-7
TGTGCCATCATCGGGACAGGGTTAGCCTACGAGCAGTACTTC
CAIIGTGLAYEQYF
>.|TRBV4-2|few|TRBJ2-3
TGTGCCAGCGGGGTTAACGGGGACGATACGCAGTATTTT
CASGVNGDDTQYF
>.|TRBV6-5|few|TRBJ2-3
TGTGCCAGCAGTTACTCTGTCGACAAACGGCTGGCAGATACGCAGTATTTT
CASSYSVDKRLADTQYF
>TRBD2|TRBV20-1|few|TRBJ2-1
TGCAGTGCTCTCACTAGCGGGGGCCTCAATGAGCAGTTCTTC
CSALTSGGLNEQFF
>.|TRBV7-2|.|TRBJ1-1
TGTGCCAGCAGCTATAAGGGGGTAAACACTGAAGCTTTCTTT
CASSYKGVNTEAFF
>.|TRBV25-1|few|TRBJ1-2
TGTGCCAGCAGTGAATTGGGCCTAGAATTTGGGTATGGCTACACCTTC
CASSELGLEFGYGYTF
>.|TRBV19|.|TRBJ2-2
TGTGCCAGTAGTACCATCACCGGGGAGCTGTTTTTT
CASSTITGELFF
>TRBD1|TRBV7-9|.|TRBJ2-7
TGTGCCAGCAGCCACCGGGACAGGAACTACGAGCAGTACTTC
CASSHRDRNYEQYF
>.|TRBV3-1|.|TRBJ2-5
TGTGCCAGCAGCCAAGATCGTAAGACCCAGTACTTC
CASSQDRKTQYF
>.|TRBV20-1|few|TRBJ2-7
TGCAGTGCTAGAGTCAGGGTCGGGGAGCAGTACTTC
CSARVRVGEQYF
>.|TRBV7-6|few|TRBJ1-2
TGTGCCAGCAGCCAACTGAGAGATAACTATGGCTACACCTTC
CASSQLRDNYGYTF
>.|TRBV29-1|few|TRBJ2-3
TGCAGCGTCGAAGGGGAAAAGGGCACAGATACGCAGTATTTT
CSVEGEKGTDTQYF
>.|TRBV9|.|TRBJ1-1
TGTGCCAGCAGCGTAGCGGTGATGAACACTGAAGCTTTCTTT
CASSVAVMNTEAFF